Below, 7 T cell receptor beta chains from the same sample are listed, as sequenced in a study of shared clonotypes between healthy human individuals. Some clones are missing from TCRdb's copy, which holds only in-frame ones; the method was immunoSEQ multiplex PCR. The table lists about 1,800,000 clones, about 95% of them singletons, with roughly 1% in the top ten. CD8 cells classed as naive were CD45RO-negative and positively selected for CCR7, excluding terminally differentiated effector memory CD45RA+ cells. Input material: naive CD8+ T cells sorted from blood. These receptors all come from a man between 18 and 35 years old in good health.

The V and J genes are TRBV11-2 and TRBJ2-7, with a possible D match to TRBD2 (5 bases). Trimming removed 0 bases from V and 3 bases from J, with 12 bases in between. CDR3 size: 15 residues. From germline, CDR1 is SGHAT and CDR2 FQNNGV. CDR3 loop: CASSLEASRIYEQYF. Written as DNA, the CDR3 is TGTGCCAGCAGCTTAGAGGCTAGCCGCATCTACGAGCAGTACTTC.

The chain employs TRBV2 and TRBJ2-1; 7 nucleotides line up with TRBD1. V dropped 5 bases and J dropped 2; count of bases not matched to a gene: 3. Germline-derived CDR1 and CDR2 are SNHLY and FYNNEI. The CDR3 has 14 residues. DNA for the CDR3: TGTGCCAGCAGTCCCGGGACAGCCTACAATGAGCAGTTCTTC. It is translated as CASSPGTAYNEQFF.

The genes are TRBV6-6 and TRBJ2-7; D is undetermined. The germline V gene encodes CDR1 MNHNY and CDR2 SVGAGI (reference sequence). This CDR3 comprises 12 residues. Trimming stripped 8 bases from V and 0 bases from J, with 8 bases between. The CDR3 reads CASGTSSYEQYF. CDR3 DNA: TGTGCCAGCGGTACGAGCTCCTACGAGCAGTACTTC.

This chain links TRBV6-1 with TRBJ1-2; 8 nucleotides align to TRBD1. CDR3 size: 15 residues. CDR1 and CDR2 (germline): MNHNS, SASEGT. Trimming took 7 bases from V and 8 from J; bases not matched to a gene: 15. The CDR3 sequence: CASIDRDRYRRGYTF. The CDR3 nucleotides are TGTGCCAGCATCGACCGGGACAGGTATCGGAGAGGCTACACCTTC.

The chain combines TRBV18 with TRBJ2-7, with 8 bases aligning to TRBD2. Unmatched junction bases numbered 5, after V lost 2 bases and J lost 2 bases. Germline-derived CDR1 and CDR2 are KGHSH and LQKENI. The CDR3 covers 15 residues. CDR3 in amino acids: CASSPVAGGPYEQYF. CDR3 nucleotides: TGTGCCAGCTCACCAGTTGCGGGAGGTCCCTACGAGCAGTACTTC.

The chain has TRBV6-5 and TRBJ1-1; 7 nucleotides align to TRBD1. The CDR3 has 15 residues. The trim removed 2 bases at V and 4 bases at J, leaving 7 bases unmatched. Germline V gene sequence: CDR1 MNHEY, CDR2 SVGAGI. CDR3 sequence: CASSYRGRGVTEAFF. The CDR3 DNA sequence: TGTGCCAGCAGTTACCGGGGCAGGGGGGTCACTGAAGCTTTCTTT.

V usage is TRBV7-9 and J usage is TRBJ2-1, with TRBD2 matching 11 bases. The CDR3 covers 15 residues. V trimming: 5 bases; J trimming: 4 bases; junction bases outside the gene matches: 4. Germline CDR1 and CDR2: SEHNR and FQNEAQ (reference sequence). The CDR3 sequence: CASSKLAGAYNEQFF. The CDR3 DNA reads TGTGCCAGCAGCAAACTAGCGGGGGCATACAATGAGCAGTTCTTC.